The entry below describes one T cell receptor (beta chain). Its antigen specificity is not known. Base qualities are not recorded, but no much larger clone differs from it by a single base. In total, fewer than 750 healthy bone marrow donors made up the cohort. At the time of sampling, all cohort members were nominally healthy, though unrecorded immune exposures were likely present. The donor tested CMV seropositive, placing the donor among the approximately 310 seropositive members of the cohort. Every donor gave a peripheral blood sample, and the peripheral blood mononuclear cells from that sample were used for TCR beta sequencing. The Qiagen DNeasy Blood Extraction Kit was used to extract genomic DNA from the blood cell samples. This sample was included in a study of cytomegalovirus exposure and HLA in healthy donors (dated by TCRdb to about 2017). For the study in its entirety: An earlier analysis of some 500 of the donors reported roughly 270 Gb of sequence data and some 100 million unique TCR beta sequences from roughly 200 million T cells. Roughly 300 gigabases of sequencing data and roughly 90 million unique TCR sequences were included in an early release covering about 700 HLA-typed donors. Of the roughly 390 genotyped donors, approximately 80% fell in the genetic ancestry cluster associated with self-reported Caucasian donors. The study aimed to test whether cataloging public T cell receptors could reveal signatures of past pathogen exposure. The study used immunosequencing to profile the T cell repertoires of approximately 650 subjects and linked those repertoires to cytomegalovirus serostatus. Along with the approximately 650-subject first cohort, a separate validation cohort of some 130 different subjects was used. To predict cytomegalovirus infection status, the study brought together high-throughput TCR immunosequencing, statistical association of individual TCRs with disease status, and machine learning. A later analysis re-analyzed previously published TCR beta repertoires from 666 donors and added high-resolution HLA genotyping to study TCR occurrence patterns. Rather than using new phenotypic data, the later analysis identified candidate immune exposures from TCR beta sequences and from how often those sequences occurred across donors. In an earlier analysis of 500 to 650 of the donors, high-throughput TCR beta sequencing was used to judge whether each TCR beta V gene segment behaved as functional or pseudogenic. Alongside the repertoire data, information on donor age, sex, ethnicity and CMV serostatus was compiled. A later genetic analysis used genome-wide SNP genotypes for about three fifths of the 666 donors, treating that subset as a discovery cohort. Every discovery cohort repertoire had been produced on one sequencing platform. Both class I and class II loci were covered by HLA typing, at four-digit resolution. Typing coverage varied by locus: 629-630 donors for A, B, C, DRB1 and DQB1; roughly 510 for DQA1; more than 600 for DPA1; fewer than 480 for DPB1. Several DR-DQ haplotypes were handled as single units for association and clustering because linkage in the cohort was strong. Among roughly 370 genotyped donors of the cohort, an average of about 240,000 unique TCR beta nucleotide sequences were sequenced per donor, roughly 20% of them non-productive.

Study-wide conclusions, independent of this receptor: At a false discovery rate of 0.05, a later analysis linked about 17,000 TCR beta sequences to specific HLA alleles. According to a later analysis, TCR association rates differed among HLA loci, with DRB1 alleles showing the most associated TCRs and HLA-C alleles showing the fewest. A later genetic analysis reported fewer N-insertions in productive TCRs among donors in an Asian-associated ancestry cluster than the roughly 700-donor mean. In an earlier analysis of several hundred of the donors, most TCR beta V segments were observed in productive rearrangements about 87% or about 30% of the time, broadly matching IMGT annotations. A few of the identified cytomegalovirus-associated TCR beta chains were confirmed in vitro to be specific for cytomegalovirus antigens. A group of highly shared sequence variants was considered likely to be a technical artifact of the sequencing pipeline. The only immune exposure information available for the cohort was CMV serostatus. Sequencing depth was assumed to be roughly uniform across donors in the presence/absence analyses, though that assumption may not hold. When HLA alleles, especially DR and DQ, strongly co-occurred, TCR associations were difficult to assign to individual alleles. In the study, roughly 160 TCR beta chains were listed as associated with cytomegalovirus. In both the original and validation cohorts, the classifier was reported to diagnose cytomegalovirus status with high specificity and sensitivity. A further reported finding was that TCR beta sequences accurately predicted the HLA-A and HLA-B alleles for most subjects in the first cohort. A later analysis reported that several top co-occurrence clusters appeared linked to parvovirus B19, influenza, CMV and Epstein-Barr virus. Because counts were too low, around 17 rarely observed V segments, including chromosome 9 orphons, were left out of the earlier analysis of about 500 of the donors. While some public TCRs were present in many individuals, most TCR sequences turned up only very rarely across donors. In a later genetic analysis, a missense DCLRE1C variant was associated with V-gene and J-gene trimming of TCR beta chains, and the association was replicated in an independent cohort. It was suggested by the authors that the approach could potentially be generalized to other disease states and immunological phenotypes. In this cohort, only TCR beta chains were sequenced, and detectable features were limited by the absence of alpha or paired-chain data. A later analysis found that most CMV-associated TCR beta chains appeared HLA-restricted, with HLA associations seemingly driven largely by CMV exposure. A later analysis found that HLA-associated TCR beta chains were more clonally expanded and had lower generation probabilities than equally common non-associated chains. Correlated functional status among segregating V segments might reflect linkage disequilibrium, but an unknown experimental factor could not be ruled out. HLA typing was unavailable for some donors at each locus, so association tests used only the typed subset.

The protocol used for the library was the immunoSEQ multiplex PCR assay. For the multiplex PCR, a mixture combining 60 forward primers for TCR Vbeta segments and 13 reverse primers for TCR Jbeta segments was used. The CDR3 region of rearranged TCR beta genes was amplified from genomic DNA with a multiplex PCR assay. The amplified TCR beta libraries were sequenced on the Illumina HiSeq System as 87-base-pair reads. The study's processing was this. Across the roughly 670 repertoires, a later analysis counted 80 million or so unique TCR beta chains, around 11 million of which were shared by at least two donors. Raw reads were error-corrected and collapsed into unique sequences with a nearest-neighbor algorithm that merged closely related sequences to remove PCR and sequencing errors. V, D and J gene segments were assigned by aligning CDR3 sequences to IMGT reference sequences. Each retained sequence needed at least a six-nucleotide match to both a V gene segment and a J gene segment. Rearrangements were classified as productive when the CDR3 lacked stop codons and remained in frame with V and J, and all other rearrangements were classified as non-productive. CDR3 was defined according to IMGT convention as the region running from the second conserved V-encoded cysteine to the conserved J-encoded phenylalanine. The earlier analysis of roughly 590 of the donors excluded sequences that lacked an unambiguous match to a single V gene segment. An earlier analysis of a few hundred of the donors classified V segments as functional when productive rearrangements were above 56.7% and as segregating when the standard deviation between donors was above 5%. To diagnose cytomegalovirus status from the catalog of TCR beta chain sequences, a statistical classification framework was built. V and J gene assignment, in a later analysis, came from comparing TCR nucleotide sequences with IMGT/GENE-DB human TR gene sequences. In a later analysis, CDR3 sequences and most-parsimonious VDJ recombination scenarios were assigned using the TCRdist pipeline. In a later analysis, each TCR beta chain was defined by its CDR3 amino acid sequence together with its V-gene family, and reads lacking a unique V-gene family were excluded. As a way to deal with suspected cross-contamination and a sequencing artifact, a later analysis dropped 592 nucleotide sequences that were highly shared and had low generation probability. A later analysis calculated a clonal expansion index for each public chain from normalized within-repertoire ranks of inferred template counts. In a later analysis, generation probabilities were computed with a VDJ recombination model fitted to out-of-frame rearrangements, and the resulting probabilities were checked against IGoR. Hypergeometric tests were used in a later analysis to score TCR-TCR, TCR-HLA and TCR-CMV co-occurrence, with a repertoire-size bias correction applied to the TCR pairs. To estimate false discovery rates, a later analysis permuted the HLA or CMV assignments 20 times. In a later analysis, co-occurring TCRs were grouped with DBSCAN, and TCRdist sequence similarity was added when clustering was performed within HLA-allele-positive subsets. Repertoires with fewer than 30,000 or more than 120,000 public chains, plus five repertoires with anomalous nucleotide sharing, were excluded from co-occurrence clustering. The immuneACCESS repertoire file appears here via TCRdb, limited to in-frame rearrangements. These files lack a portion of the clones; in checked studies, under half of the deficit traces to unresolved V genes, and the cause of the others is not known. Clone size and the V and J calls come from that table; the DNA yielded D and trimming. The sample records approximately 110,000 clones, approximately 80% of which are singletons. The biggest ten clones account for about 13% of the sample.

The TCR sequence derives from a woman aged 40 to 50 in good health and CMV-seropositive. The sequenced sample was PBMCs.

At the DNA level, the sequence is TGTGCCAGCAGCTCTGGCGTGGGGCCCCCGAACACTGAAGCTTTCTTT. It is translated as CASSSGVGPPNTEAFF. This receptor chain uses TRBV5-4 and TRBJ1-1, and the D gene may be TRBD1, 5 bases matching. Including cysteine and phenylalanine, the CDR3 has 16 amino acids. Only the CDR3 portion is preserved as DNA: 48 bases, with reading frame beginning at the first base. Relative to germline, V is 3 bases shorter and J is 1 base shorter, with 16 bases between their ends. The germline V gene (reference sequence) specifies SGHNT as CDR1 and YYREEE as CDR2. The variable domain in full, with residues beyond the CDR3 obtained from the reference TRBV5-4 and TRBJ1-1 genes, is ETGVTQSPTHLIKTRGQQVTLRCSSQSGHNTVSWYQQALGQGPQFIFQYYREEENGRGNFPPRFSGLQFPNYSSELNVNALELDDSALYLCASSSGVGPPNTEAFFGQGTRLTVV.